This TCR beta chain was documented in a study of blood T cell repertoires in COVID-19. Original handling: Amplified reference gene primers provided the basis for estimating nucleated cell counts. Data came from immunoSEQ multiplex PCR; TCRdb stores just in-frame clones and leaves some out. V and J calls and clone size follow that table, whereas D and trimming were derived from the DNA. The repertoire consists of about 160,000 clones, with over 75% occurring once and the leading ten covering 6.6%. The sequencing input was PBMCs or T cells enriched from blood (not recorded which). This clonotype originated in a woman aged 50 to 60 who had recovered from COVID-19.

The CDR3 DNA is TGTGCCAGCAGCTTTGATATAACTAACACTGAAGCTTTCTTT. This gives the protein CASSFDITNTEAFF. The chain is built from TRBV11-1 and TRBJ1-1, with D hard to call. Germline V gene lookup returns CDR1 SGHAT and CDR2 FQDESV (reference sequence). Between the trimmed V and J ends, which lost 3 bases and 2 bases, there was a span of 10 bases. This CDR3 spans 14 amino acids.